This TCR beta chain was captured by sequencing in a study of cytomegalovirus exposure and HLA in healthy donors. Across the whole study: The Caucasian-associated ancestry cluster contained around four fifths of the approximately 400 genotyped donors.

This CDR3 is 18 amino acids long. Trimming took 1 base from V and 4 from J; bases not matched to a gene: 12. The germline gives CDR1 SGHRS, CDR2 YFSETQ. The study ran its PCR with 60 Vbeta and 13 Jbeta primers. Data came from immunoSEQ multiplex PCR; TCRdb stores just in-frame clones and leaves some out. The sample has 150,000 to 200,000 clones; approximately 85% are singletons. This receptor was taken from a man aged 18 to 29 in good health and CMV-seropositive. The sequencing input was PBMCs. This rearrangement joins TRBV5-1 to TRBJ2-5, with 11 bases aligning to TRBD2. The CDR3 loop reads CASSLRTSGGVKGETQYF. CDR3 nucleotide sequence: TGCGCCAGCAGCTTGAGAACTAGCGGGGGTGTGAAGGGAGAGACCCAGTACTTC.